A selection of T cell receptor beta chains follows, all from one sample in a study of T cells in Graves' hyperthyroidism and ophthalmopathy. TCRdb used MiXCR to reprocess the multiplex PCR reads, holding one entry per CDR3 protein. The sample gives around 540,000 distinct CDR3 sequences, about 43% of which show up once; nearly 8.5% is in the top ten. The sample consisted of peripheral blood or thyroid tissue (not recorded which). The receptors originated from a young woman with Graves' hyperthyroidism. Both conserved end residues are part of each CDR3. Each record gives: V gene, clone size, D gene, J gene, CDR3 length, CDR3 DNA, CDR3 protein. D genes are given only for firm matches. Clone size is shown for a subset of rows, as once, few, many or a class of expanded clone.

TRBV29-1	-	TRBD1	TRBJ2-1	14	TGCAGCGTGGCCGGGACAGGGGGAAACAATGAGCAGTTCTTC	CSVAGTGGNNEQFF
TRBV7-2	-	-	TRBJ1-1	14	TGTGCCAGCAGCTCGGGACACTTGAACGCTGAAGCTTTCTTT	CASSSGHLNAEAFF
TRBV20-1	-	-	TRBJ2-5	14	TGCAGTGCTAGAGATAGGGCGGGGTTGGAGACCCAGTACTTC	CSARDRAGLETQYF
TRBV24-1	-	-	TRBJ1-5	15	TGTGCCACCAGTGCTAGTCCAGGAGTCCATCAGCCCCAGCATTTT	CATSASPGVHQPQHF
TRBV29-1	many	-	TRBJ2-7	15	TGCAGCGTTGAAGTCTGGGACAGAGGACGGGAGGGGCAGTACTTC	CSVEVWDRGREGQYF
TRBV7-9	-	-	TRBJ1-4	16	TGTGCCAGCAGCTTAGTTCGGATCGGGGGCGGTGAAAAACTGTTTTTT	CASSLVRIGGGEKLFF
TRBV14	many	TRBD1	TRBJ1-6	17	TGTGCCAGCAGCCAACACCCCGGGACAGGGTTTGGTTCACCCCTCCACTTT	CASSQHPGTGFGSPLHF
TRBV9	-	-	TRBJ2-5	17	TGTGCCAGCAGCTCCAAAACGGGGGGCCGACGGCAAGAGACCCAGTACTTC	CASSSKTGGRRQETQYF
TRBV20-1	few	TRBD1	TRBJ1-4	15	TGCAGTGCTAGGCAAAACAGGGGGTTGGAGGAAAAACTGTTTTTT	CSARQNRGLEEKLFF
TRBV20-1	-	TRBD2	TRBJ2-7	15	TGCAGTGCTAGACCGGGACTATCTGTCTCCTACGAGCAGTACTTC	CSARPGLSVSYEQYF
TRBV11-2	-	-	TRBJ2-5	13	TGTGCCAGCACCGGCCAGTATAGGGAGACCCAGTACTTC	CASTGQYRETQYF
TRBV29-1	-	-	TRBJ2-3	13	TGCAGCGTTGAAAGCGGGAGCACAGATACGCAGTATTTT	CSVESGSTDTQYF
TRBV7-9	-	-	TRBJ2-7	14	TGTGCCAGCAGCTTGGAATGGCTGGTATACGAGCAGTACTTC	CASSLEWLVYEQYF
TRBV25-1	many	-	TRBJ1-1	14	TGTGCCAGCAGTGAATGGGCGGCTCACACTGAAGCTTTCTTT	CASSEWAAHTEAFF
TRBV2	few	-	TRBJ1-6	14	TGTGCCAGCAGGGCTCCAGCCCGTAATTCACCCCTCCACTTT	CASRAPARNSPLHF
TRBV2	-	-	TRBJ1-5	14	TGTGCCAGCAGTGATAGCAGGGCGGTTCAGCCCCAGCATTTT	CASSDSRAVQPQHF
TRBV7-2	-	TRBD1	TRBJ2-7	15	TGTGCCAGCAGCCCACGGACAGGTTGGAATTACGAGCAGTACTTC	CASSPRTGWNYEQYF
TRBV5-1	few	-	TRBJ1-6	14	TGCGCCAGCAGCCCCCGGGACACGGGATCACCCCTCCACTTT	CASSPRDTGSPLHF
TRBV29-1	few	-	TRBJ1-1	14	TGCAGCGTTGAGGTCCTCCTGCGGGGCACTGAAGCTTTCTTT	CSVEVLLRGTEAFF
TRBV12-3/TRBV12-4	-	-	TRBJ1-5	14	TGTGCCAGCAGTCCGCTCACAGGTTCCCAGCCCCAGCATTTT	CASSPLTGSQPQHF
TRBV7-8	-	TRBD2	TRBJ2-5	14	TGTGCCAGCACCACTAGCGGGATCGAGGAGACCCAGTACTTC	CASTTSGIEETQYF
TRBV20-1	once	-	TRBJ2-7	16	TGCAGTGCTAGAGAGCCCCCGGGTTTGGTAGTCTACGAGCAGTACTTC	CSAREPPGLVVYEQYF
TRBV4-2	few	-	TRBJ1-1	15	TGTGCCAGCGAGATCGCGGGGGCGACGTCGTCTGAAGCTTTCTTT	CASEIAGATSSEAFF
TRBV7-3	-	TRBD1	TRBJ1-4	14	TGTGCCAGCAGCTTACAGGGGGCGACTGAAAAACTGTTTTTT	CASSLQGATEKLFF
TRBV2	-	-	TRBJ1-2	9	TGTGCCAGCGTTAGTGACTACACCTTC	CASVSDYTF
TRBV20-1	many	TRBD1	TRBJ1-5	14	TGCAGTGCTAGTCGGCCAGGGGGCTTTGAGCCCCAGCATTTT	CSASRPGGFEPQHF
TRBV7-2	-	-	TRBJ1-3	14	TGTGCCAGCGCACAGGGAATGGGTGGAAACACCATATATTTT	CASAQGMGGNTIYF
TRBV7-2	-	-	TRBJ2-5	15	TGCGCCAGCAGCCATGGGACATCCCCCTCGGAGACCCAGTACTTC	CASSHGTSPSETQYF
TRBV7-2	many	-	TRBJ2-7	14	TGTGCCAGCGGCGAACAGGGCCCAGACTACGAGCAGTACTTC	CASGEQGPDYEQYF
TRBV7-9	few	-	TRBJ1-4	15	TGTGCCAGCAGCTTAGCTCGGGAAGCGAGGGAAAAACTGTTTTTT	CASSLAREAREKLFF
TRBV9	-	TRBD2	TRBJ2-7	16	TGTGCCAGCAGCCCCGGGACTAGCGTCTTATCCTACGAGCAGTACTTC	CASSPGTSVLSYEQYF
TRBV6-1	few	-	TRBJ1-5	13	TGTGCCAGCAGTGAAAACGGGAATCAGCCCCAGCATTTT	CASSENGNQPQHF
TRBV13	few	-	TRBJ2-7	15	TGTGCCAGCAGCCCACTCGGGACGCTGACCTACGAGCAGTACTTC	CASSPLGTLTYEQYF
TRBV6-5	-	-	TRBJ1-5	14	TGTGCCAGCAGTTCCCGGATTTCCGATCAGCCCCAGCATTTT	CASSSRISDQPQHF
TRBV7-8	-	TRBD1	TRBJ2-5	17	TGTGCCAGCGGCCCCGGACCACGGACAGGGCCCGGGGGAACCCAGTACTTC	CASGPGPRTGPGGTQYF
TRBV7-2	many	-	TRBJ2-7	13	TGTGCCAGCAGCTTAGGAGTCGCCTACGAGCAGTACTTC	CASSLGVAYEQYF
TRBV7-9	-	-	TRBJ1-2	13	TGTGCCAGCAGCACAGGTGGCGGGACTGTCTACACCTTC	CASSTGGGTVYTF
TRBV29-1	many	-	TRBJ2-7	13	TGCAGCGTTGAGGCTAGAACCGGCTACGAGCAGTACTTC	CSVEARTGYEQYF
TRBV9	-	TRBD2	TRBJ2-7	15	TGTGCCAGCAGCGGGGGGACTAGCGGCTCCTACGAGCAGTACTTC	CASSGGTSGSYEQYF
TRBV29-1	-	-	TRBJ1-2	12	TGCAGCGTGATGAGGGGGAACTATGGCTACACCTTC	CSVMRGNYGYTF
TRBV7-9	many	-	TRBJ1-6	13	TGTGCCAGCAGACGGGAAGCGGGTTCACCCCTCCACTTT	CASRREAGSPLHF
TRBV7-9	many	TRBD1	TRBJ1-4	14	TGTGCCAGCAGCTCGACAGGGGTTGATGAAAAACTGTTTTTT	CASSSTGVDEKLFF
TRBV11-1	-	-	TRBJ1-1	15	TGTGCCAGCAGCTTAGGCACCTGGGCTAGCACTGAAGCTTTCTTT	CASSLGTWASTEAFF
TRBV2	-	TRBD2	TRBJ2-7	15	TGTGCCAGCAGCCCGATGGGACTAGCGGGACACGAGCAGTACTTC	CASSPMGLAGHEQYF
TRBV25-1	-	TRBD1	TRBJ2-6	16	TGTGCCAGCAGTGAATGGCAGGGGGATGGGGCCAACGTCCTGACTTTC	CASSEWQGDGANVLTF
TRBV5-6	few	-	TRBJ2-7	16	TGTGCCAGCAGCTTGTTCGGAACCGTCTCCCGCTACGAGCAGTACTTC	CASSLFGTVSRYEQYF
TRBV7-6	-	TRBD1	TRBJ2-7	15	TGTGCCAGCAGTTTATACTGGGACAGGGGGTACGAGCAGTACTTC	CASSLYWDRGYEQYF
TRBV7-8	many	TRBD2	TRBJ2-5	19	TGTGCCAGCAGCTTATTGGGACTAGCGGGAGGCCGGGGTCTGGAGACCCAGTACTTC	CASSLLGLAGGRGLETQYF
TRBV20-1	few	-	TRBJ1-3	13	TGCAGTGCTAGATCCGGCTCTGGAAACACCATATATTTT	CSARSGSGNTIYF
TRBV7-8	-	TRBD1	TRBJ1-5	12	TGTGCCAGCAGCTTAGAGGGGACAGGGGTGTATTTT	CASSLEGTGVYF